This T cell receptor (beta chain) was obtained from a study of T cell responses to AZD1222 COVID-19 vaccine. General study findings and limits: The study reported that nearly half of spike-specific TCRs target unmutated variant regions. When two AZD1222 doses had been given, Spike-specific TCR breadth and depth rose. In a largely white British group with more females than males, clonal diversity was possibly underestimated. Spike was spanned by vaccine-associated CD4 TCRs, which were dominant at 160-218 and 743-854.

TCRdb keeps only in-frame clones here, not all; method: immunoSEQ multiplex PCR. The profile shows roughly 58,000 clones, 85% to 90% of them singletons. CDR1 and CDR2 from the germline V gene are ENHRY and SYGVKD. Trimming shortened V by 6 bases and J by 4 bases, and 16 bases separated the two germline ends. This CDR3 spans 15 amino acids. Worth noting for this clone: Its antigen is not known.

The genes are TRBV10-3 and TRBJ1-3, with TRBD1 as a possible D gene (5 bases). The starting material was peripheral blood, obtained on day 0 of MenACWY control vaccination. The sequence derives from an adult in good health. The CDR3 region is CAIRTLGERGNTIYF. The CDR3 DNA sequence: TGTGCCATCAGGACCCTGGGGGAGAGGGGAAACACCATATATTTT.